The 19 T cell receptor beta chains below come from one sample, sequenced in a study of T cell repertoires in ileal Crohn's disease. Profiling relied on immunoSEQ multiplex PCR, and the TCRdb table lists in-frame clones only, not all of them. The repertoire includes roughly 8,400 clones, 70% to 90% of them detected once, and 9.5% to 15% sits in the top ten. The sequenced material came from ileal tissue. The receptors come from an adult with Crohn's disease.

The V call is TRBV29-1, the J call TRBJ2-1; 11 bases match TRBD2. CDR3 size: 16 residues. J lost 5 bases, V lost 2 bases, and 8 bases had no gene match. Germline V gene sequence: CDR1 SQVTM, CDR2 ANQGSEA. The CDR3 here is CSVEPPTSGGNNEQFF. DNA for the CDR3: TGCAGCGTTGAACCCCCTACTAGCGGGGGAAACAATGAGCAGTTCTTC.

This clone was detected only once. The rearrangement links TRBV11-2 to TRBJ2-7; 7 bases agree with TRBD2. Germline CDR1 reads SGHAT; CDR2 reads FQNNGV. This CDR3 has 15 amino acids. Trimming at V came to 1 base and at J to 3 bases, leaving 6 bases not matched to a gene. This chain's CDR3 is CASSLVRGSFYEQYF. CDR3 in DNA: TGTGCCAGCAGCTTAGTGCGCGGGAGTTTCTACGAGCAGTACTTC. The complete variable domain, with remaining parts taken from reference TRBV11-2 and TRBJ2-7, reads EAGVAQSPRYKIIEKRQSVAFWCNPISGHATLYWYQQILGQGPKLLIQFQNNGVVDDSQLPKDRFSAERLKGVDSTLKIQPAKLEDSAVYLCASSLVRGSFYEQYFGPGTRLTVT.

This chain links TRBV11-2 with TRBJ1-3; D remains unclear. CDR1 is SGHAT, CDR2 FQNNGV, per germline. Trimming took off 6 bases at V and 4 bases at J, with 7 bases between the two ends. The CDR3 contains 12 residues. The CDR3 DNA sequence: TGTGCCAGCAGACCACAAGGAAACACCATATATTTT. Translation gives CASRPQGNTIYF.

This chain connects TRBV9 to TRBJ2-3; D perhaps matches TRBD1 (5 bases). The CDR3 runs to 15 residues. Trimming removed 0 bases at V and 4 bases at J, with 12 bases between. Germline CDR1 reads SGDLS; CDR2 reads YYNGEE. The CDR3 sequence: CASSVEAQGADTQYF. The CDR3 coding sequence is TGTGCCAGCAGCGTAGAGGCCCAGGGCGCAGATACGCAGTATTTT.

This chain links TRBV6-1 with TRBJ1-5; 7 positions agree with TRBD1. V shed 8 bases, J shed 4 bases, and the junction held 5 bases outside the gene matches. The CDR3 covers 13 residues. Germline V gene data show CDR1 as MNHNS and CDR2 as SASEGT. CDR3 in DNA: TGTGCCAGCGTAGGGACAGCGAATCAGCCCCAGCATTTT. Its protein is CASVGTANQPQHF.

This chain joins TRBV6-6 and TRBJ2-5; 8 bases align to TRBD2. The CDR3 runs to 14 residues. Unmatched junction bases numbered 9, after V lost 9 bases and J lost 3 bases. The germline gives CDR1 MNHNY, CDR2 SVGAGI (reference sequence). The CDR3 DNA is TGTGCCAGTGAGGCGGGAGGTGGGAAAGAGACCCAGTACTTC. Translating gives CASEAGGGKETQYF.

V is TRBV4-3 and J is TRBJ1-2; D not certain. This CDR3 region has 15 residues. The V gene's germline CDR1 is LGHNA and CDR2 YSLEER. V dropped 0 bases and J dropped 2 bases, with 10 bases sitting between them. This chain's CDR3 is CASSQDFQGNYGYTF. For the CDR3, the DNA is TGCGCCAGCAGCCAAGATTTTCAAGGGAACTATGGCTACACCTTC.

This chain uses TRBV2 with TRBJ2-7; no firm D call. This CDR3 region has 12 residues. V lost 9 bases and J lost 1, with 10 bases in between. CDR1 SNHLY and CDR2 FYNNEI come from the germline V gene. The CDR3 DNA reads TGTGCCAGTAGTACAGAGTCCTACGAGCAGTACTTC. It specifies CASSTESYEQYF.

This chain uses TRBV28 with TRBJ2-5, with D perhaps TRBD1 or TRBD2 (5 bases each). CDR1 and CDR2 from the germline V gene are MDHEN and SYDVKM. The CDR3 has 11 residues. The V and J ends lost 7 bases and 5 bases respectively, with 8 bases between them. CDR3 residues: CASKRGETQYF. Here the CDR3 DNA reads TGTGCCAGCAAACGGGGCGAGACCCAGTACTTC.

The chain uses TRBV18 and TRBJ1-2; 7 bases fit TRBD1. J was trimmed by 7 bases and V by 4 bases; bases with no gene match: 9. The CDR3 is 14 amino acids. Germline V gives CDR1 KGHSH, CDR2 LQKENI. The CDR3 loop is CASSRDSSQSGYTF. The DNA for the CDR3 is TGTGCCAGCTCACGGGACAGTTCACAGAGTGGCTACACCTTC. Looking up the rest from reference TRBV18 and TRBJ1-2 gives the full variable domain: NAGVMQNPRHLVRRRGQEARLRCSPMKGHSHVYWYRQLPEEGLKFMVYLQKENIIDESGMPKERFSAEFPKEGPSILRIQQVVRGDSAAYFCASSRDSSQSGYTFGSGTRLTVV.

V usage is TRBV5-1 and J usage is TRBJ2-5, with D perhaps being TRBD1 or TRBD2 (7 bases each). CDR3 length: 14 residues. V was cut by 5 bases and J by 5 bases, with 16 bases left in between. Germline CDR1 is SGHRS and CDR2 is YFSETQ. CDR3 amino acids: CASRPTQGGETQYF. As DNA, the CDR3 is TGCGCCAGCAGACCTACCCAGGGGGGGGAGACCCAGTACTTC.

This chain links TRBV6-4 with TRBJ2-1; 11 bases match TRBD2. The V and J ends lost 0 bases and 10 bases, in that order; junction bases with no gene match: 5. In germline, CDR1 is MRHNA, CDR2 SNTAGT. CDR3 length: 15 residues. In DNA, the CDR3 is TGTGCCAGCAGTGACTCCACTAGCGGGAGCAACGAGCAGTTCTTC. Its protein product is CASSDSTSGSNEQFF.

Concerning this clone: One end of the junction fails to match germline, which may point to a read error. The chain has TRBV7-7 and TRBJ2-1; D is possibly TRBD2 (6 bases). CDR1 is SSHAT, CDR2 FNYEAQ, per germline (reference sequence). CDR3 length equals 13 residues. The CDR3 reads CASSLASANEQFF. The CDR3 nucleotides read TGTGCTAGCAGCTTAGCTAGCGCGAATGAGCAGTTCTTC.

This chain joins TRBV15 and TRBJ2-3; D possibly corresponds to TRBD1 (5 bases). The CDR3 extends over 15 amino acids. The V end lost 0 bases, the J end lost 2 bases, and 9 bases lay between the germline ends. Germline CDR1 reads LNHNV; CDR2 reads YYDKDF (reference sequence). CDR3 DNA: TGTGCCACCAGCAGAGAAGGGGCAGCCACAGATACGCAGTATTTT. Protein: CATSREGAATDTQYF.

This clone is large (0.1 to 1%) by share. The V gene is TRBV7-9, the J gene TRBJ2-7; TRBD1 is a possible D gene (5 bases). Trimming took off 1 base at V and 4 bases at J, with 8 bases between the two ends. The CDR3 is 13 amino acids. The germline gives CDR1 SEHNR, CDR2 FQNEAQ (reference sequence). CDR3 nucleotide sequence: TGTGCCAGCAGCTTAGGGACAAAGTACGAGCAGTACTTC. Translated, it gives CASSLGTKYEQYF.

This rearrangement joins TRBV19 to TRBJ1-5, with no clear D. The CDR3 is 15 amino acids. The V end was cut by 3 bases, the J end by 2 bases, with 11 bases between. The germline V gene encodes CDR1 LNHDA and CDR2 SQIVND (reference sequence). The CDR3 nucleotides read TGTGCCAGTAGTATTCTCCTCCAGGGCAATCAGCCCCAGCATTTT. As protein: CASSILLQGNQPQHF.

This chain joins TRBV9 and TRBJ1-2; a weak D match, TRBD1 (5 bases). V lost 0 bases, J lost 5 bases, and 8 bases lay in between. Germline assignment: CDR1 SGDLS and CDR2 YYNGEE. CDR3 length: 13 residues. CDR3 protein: CASSVAGTYGYTF. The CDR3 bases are TGTGCCAGCAGCGTAGCCGGGACTTATGGCTACACCTTC. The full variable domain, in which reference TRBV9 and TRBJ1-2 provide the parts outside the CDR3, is DSGVTQTPKHLITATGQRVTLRCSPRSGDLSVYWYQQSLDQGLQFLIQYYNGEERAKGNILERFSAQQFPDLHSELNLSSLELGDSALYFCASSVAGTYGYTFGSGTRLTVV.

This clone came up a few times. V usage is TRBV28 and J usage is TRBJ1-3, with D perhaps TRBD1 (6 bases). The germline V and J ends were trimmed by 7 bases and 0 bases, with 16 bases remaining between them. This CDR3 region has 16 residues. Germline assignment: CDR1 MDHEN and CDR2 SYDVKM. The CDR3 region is CASTLTGRGSGNTIYF. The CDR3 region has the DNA TGTGCCAGCACCCTAACAGGCAGGGGCTCTGGAAACACCATATATTTT.

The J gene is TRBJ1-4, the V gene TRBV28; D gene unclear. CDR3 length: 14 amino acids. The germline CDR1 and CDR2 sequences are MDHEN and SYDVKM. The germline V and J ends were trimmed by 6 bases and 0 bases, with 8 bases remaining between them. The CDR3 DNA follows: TGTGCCAGCAGCCGGCGCCCAACTAATGAAAAACTGTTTTTT. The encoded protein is CASSRRPTNEKLFF.